The 21 T cell receptor beta chains presented below share a single source sample, sequenced in a study of CD8 T cells in Susac syndrome. A quantity of roughly 0.5 to 1 ug RNA underwent reverse transcription using random hexamers. One entry per CDR3 protein results from TCRdb running MiXCR on the immunoSEQ multiplex PCR reads. The table lists some 52,000 distinct CDR3 sequences, just over 90% of them singletons. What was sequenced was CD8+ T cells from PBMCs. All receptors derive from a human donor with multiple sclerosis.

Here the CDR3 reads CASSLAVLTTGELFF. CDR3 DNA sequence: TGTGCCAGCAGTTTGGCAGTGCTAACGACCGGGGAGCTGTTTTTT. The rearrangement uses TRBV28 and TRBJ2-2; D uncertain. V was shortened by 3 bases and J by 5 bases, with 13 bases between the two germline ends. This CDR3 comprises 15 residues. Per the germline V gene, CDR1 is MDHEN and CDR2 is SYDVKM. Filled out from reference TRBV28 and TRBJ2-2, the complete variable domain reads DVKVTQSSRYLVKRTGEKVFLECVQDMDHENMFWYRQDPGLGLRLIYFSYDVKMKEKGDIPEGYSVSREKKERFSLILESASTNQTSMYLCASSLAVLTTGELFFGEGSRLTVL.

The chain has TRBV13 and TRBJ2-3; D is perhaps TRBD1 or TRBD2 (5 bases each). CDR3 length equals 14 residues. V lost 4 bases, J lost 8 bases, and 16 bases lay in between. The germline V gene has CDR1 PRHDT and CDR2 FYEKMQ (reference sequence). In DNA form, the CDR3 reads TGTGCCAGCAGCTCGGGATCTCCGCAGGGTACGCAGTATTTT. Its translation: CASSSGSPQGTQYF.

This chain links TRBV5-6 with TRBJ1-6; TRBD1 matches 7 bases. The germline CDR1 and CDR2 sequences are SGHDT and YYEEEE. The CDR3 consists of 15 residues. With 0 bases clipped from V and 3 bases from J, the junction kept 0 bases outside the gene matches. The CDR3 coding sequence is TGTGCCAGCAGCTTGGACAGGGGCTATAATTCACCCCTCCACTTT. As protein: CASSLDRGYNSPLHF. Full variable domain (outside the CDR3, taken from reference TRBV5-6 and TRBJ1-6): DAGVTQSPTHLIKTRGQQVTLRCSPKSGHDTVSWYQQALGQGPQFIFQYYEEEERQRGNFPDRFSGHQFPNYSSELNVNALLLGDSALYLCASSLDRGYNSPLHFGNGTRLTVT.

The chain has TRBV13 and TRBJ2-1, with 14 bases that match TRBD2. After removal of 4 bases from V and 0 bases from J, the junction contained 5 bases not matched to a gene. The CDR3 has 18 amino acids. Per the germline V gene, CDR1 is PRHDT and CDR2 is FYEKMQ (reference sequence). CDR3 sequence (DNA): TGTGCCAGCAGCTCGGGACTAGCGGGGGTGCGCTCCTACAATGAGCAGTTCTTC. It is translated as CASSSGLAGVRSYNEQFF.

The DNA of the CDR3 is TGTGCCAGCAGCCCCCGACTGAAAACCTACGAGCAGTACTTC. Amino acids: CASSPRLKTYEQYF. The chain has TRBV7-9 and TRBJ2-7; D is unresolved. This CDR3 comprises 14 residues. CDR1 and CDR2 from the germline V gene are SEHNR and FQNEAQ (reference sequence). V lost 5 bases and J lost 2, with 13 bases in between.

The chain joins TRBV30 to TRBJ2-7, with unresolved D. Germline V gives CDR1 GTSNPN, CDR2 SVGIG (reference sequence). CDR3 length equals 12 residues. Trimming removed 2 bases from V and 1 base from J, with 6 bases in between. In nucleotides, the CDR3 is TGTGCCTGGAGTTTTAGGTCCTACGAGCAGTACTTC. It translates to CAWSFRSYEQYF.

V is TRBV5-1 and J is TRBJ2-1; 11 bases are a match to TRBD2. Losses at the gene ends were 3 bases for V and 4 bases for J; bases not matched to a gene: 9. Germline V lookup: CDR1 SGHRS, CDR2 YFSETQ. The CDR3 totals 17 residues. CDR3 sequence reads: CASSSDPGLAVYNEQFF. For the CDR3, the DNA is TGCGCCAGCAGCTCGGACCCGGGACTAGCGGTTTACAATGAGCAGTTCTTC. The full variable domain, with the rest looked up from reference TRBV5-1 and TRBJ2-1, is KAGVTQTPRYLIKTRGQQVTLSCSPISGHRSVSWYQQTPGQGLQFLFEYFSETQRNKGNFPGRFSGRQFSNSRSEMNVSTLELGDSALYLCASSSDPGLAVYNEQFFGPGTRLTVL.

V and J are TRBV4-2 and TRBJ2-5; TRBD2 agrees at 9 bases. The CDR3 sequence is 17 residues long. V shed 0 bases, J shed 2 bases, and the junction held 7 bases outside the gene matches. CDR1 is LGHNA and CDR2 is YNFKEQ in the germline V gene. CDR3 protein: CASSQDPPSGEQETQYF. The DNA for the CDR3 is TGTGCCAGCAGCCAAGATCCCCCTAGCGGGGAACAAGAGACCCAGTACTTC.

The V call is TRBV9, the J call TRBJ1-1, with D perhaps TRBD1 (5 bases). The length of the CDR3 is 14 residues. Trimming shortened V by 0 bases and J by 3 bases, and 9 bases separated the two germline ends. Per the germline V gene, CDR1 is SGDLS and CDR2 is YYNGEE. Here the CDR3 DNA reads TGTGCCAGCAGCGTAGACCAGGGCGACACTGAAGCTTTCTTT. Translation gives CASSVDQGDTEAFF.

This chain uses TRBV13 with TRBJ2-7; 8 bases line up with TRBD2. Germline CDR1 PRHDT, CDR2 FYEKMQ (reference sequence). The ends lost 4 bases at V and 2 bases at J; junction bases unmatched: 10. The CDR3 is 16 amino acids. CDR3 DNA sequence: TGTGCCAGCAGCTCCCCCGGCGGGGGGCCGACCTACGAGCAGTACTTC. This codes for CASSSPGGGPTYEQYF. The full variable domain, rest sourced from reference TRBV13 and TRBJ2-7, is AAGVIQSPRHLIKEKRETATLKCYPIPRHDTVYWYQQGPGQDPQFLISFYEKMQSDKGSIPDRFSAQQFSDYHSELNMSSLELGDSALYFCASSSPGGGPTYEQYFGPGTRLTVT.

The chain joins TRBV28 to TRBJ2-7, with no clear D. The CDR3 has 11 residues. The V gene lost 8 bases and the J gene lost 4 bases, with 9 bases spanning the gap. Per germline, CDR1 MDHEN and CDR2 SYDVKM. In DNA form, the CDR3 reads TGTGCCAGCGGTAGATGGTACGAGCAGTACTTC. Amino acid sequence: CASGRWYEQYF.

The V and J genes are TRBV11-2 and TRBJ1-4; D is unresolved. Trimming pared 2 bases from V and 14 bases from J, leaving 21 bases between. Germline V lookup: CDR1 SGHAT, CDR2 FQNNGV. This CDR3 is 15 amino acids long. The CDR3 here is CASSLTGPGVLQLFF. CDR3 DNA: TGTGCCAGCAGCTTAACTGGACCAGGCGTTCTTCAGCTGTTTTTT.

The gene calls are TRBV5-1 and TRBJ2-7; D unclear. The CDR3 length is 13 residues. Trimming shortened V by 4 bases and J by 4 bases, and 12 bases separated the two germline ends. CDR1 SGHRS and CDR2 YFSETQ come from the germline V gene. The CDR3 nucleotides read TGCGCCAGCAGCCCCATGAAAGGTTACGAGCAGTACTTC. Protein sequence: CASSPMKGYEQYF.

The gene calls are TRBV29-1 and TRBJ2-3; D not certain. V lost 3 bases, J lost 6 bases, and 16 bases lay in between. The germline gives CDR1 SQVTM, CDR2 ANQGSEA. The CDR3 consists of 14 residues. The CDR3 region has the DNA TGCAGCGTTGATCCAGGTGGTCTAGACGATACGCAGTATTTT. The encoded protein is CSVDPGGLDDTQYF.

The chain uses TRBV4-3 and TRBJ2-2; 7 bases align to TRBD2. The V and J ends lost 0 bases and 6 bases, in that order; junction bases with no gene match: 7. Looked up from germline, CDR1 is LGHNA and CDR2 is YSLEER. The CDR3 is 16 residues long. CDR3 loop: CASSQDRGGFAGELFF. CDR3 bases: TGCGCCAGCAGCCAAGACCGGGGAGGGTTCGCCGGGGAGCTGTTTTTT.

V gene TRBV14 combines with J gene TRBJ2-7; no clear D gene. V was pared by 0 bases and J by 7 bases, with 7 bases between. Per the germline V gene, CDR1 is SGHDN and CDR2 is FVKESK. CDR3 length equals 12 residues. The CDR3 is CASSQEWPEQYF. Here the CDR3 DNA reads TGTGCCAGCAGCCAAGAGTGGCCAGAGCAGTACTTC.

CDR3 bases: TGTGCCAGCAGTGACGGTAATGAAAAACTGTTTTTT. It encodes CASSDGNEKLFF. The chain employs TRBV2 and TRBJ1-4; D is undetermined. The CDR3 totals 12 residues. Germline CDR1 and CDR2: SNHLY and FYNNEI. Trimming took 3 bases from V and 4 from J, leaving 3 bases between them.

The chain couples TRBV4-1 to TRBJ1-2; 8 bases fit TRBD1. Per germline, CDR1 MGHRA and CDR2 YSYEKL. The ends lost 0 bases at V and 5 bases at J; junction bases unmatched: 2. The CDR3 runs to 14 residues. This CDR3 is CASSQETGDYGYTF. CDR3 coding DNA: TGCGCCAGCAGCCAAGAGACAGGGGATTATGGCTACACCTTC.

Turning to this clonotype: Relative to the germline gene, one junction end is altered; a read error may explain this. The V call is TRBV13, the J call TRBJ2-1, with a tentative D call TRBD2 (5 bases). The CDR3 has 11 residues. Germline CDR1 reads PRHDT; CDR2 reads FYEKMQ (reference sequence). CDR3 residues: CASSLGLEEVF. CDR3 bases: TGTGCCAGCAGCTTAGGCCTGGAGGAAGTCTTC.

This chain joins TRBV28 and TRBJ2-2, with 8 bases that match TRBD1. The V segment lost 6 bases and the J segment 5 bases; nucleotides outside the gene matches: 8. Germline V lookup: CDR1 MDHEN, CDR2 SYDVKM. This CDR3 is 15 amino acids long. CDR3 sequence: CASSTGQGQTGELFF. The CDR3 nucleotides are TGTGCCAGCAGCACTGGACAGGGTCAAACCGGGGAGCTGTTTTTT.

The V call is TRBV4-3, the J call TRBJ1-1; D remains unclear. CDR3 length equals 14 residues. CDR1 and CDR2 (germline): LGHNA, YSLEER. V was pared by 0 bases and J by 7 bases, with 12 bases between. Here the CDR3 DNA reads TGCGCCAGCAGCCAAGACGACGGCAGATTTGAAGCTTTCTTT. Encoded protein: CASSQDDGRFEAFF.